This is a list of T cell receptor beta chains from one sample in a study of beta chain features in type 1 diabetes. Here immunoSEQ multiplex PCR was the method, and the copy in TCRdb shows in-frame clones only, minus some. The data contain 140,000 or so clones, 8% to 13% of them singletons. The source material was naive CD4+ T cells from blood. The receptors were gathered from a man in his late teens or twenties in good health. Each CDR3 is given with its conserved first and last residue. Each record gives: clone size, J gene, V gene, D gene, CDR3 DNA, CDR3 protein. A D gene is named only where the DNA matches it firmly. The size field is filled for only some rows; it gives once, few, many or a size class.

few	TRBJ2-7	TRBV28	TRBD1	TGTGCCACCGAACGGGACAGGTCCTACGAGCAGTACTTC	CATERDRSYEQYF
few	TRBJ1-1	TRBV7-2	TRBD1	TGTGCCAGCAGGCTGGGACAGGTAAACACTGAAGCTTTCTTT	CASRLGQVNTEAFF
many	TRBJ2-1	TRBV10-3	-	TGTGCCATCAGTGATGGGGCATTGAGCTCCTACAATGAGCAGTTCTTC	CAISDGALSSYNEQFF
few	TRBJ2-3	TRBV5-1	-	TGCGCCAGCAGCTTAAACAGCGGTCCGGATACGCAGTATTTT	CASSLNSGPDTQYF
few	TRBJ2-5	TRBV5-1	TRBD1	TGCGCCAGCAGCTCGGGGACAGGAAGGGATATTACCTGGGAGCAGTACTTC	CASSSGTGRDITWEQYF
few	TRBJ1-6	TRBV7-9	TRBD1	TGTGCCAGCAGCTCATCCCAGGGGGCCTATTCACCCCTCCACTTT	CASSSSQGAYSPLHF
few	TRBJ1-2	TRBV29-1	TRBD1	TGCAGCCCCCGCCCACGGGACAGGACCTCTAACTATGGCTACACCTTC	CSPRPRDRTSNYGYTF
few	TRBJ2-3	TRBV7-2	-	TGTGCCAGCACCAATGTCGGGGGACGGACCACAGATACGCAGTATTTT	CASTNVGGRTTDTQYF
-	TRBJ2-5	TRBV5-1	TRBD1	TGCGCCAGCGCCGGTGACAGGGGGAGGGAGACCCAGTACTTC	CASAGDRGRETQYF
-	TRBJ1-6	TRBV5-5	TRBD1	TGTGCCAGCACCCGGACAGGGGGTAATAATTCACCCCTCCACTTT	CASTRTGGNNSPLHF
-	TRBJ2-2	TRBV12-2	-	TGTGCAAGTCGCCATGGACTAGCGGGGGGATCGGCCCCCGGGGAGCTGTTTTTT	CASRHGLAGGSAPGELFF
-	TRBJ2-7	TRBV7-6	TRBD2	TGTGCCAGCAGCCGCACTTTTCTAGCGGGGGACAACGAGCAGTACTTC	CASSRTFLAGDNEQYF
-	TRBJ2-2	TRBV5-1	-	TGCGCCAGCAGCTTGGTTTCAGGGGCGCCCGGGGAGCTGTTTTTT	CASSLVSGAPGELFF
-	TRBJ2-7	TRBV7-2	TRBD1	TGTGCCAGCAGCTTATTAGGACAGGGGGCTTACGAGCAGTACTTC	CASSLLGQGAYEQYF
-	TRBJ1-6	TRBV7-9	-	TGTGCCAGCAGCTTTCGTGAGGAATCTCGGAATTCACCCCTCCACTTT	CASSFREESRNSPLHF
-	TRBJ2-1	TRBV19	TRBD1	TGTGCCAGTAGTAAGGGACAGGGATTTAGCTCCTACAATGAGCAGTTCTTC	CASSKGQGFSSYNEQFF
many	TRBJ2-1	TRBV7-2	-	TGTGCCAGCAGCTTCAGCGGGCTTAGCAGTAATGAGCAGTTCTTC	CASSFSGLSSNEQFF
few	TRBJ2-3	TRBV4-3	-	TGCGCCAGCAGCCAAGATCATCGCGCAGATACGCAGTATTTT	CASSQDHRADTQYF
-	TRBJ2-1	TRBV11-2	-	TGTGCCAGCAGCTTAGCTCTGACAGACAATGAGCAGTTCTTC	CASSLALTDNEQFF
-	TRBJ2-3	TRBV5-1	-	TGCGCCAGCAGCCCAGGGAGGAACGCTTTTGGGGGCACAGATACGCAGTATTTT	CASSPGRNAFGGTDTQYF
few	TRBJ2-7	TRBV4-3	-	TGCGCCAGCAGCCAAGGATCCCCCAGCTACGAGCAGTACTTC	CASSQGSPSYEQYF
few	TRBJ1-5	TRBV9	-	TGTGCCAGCAGCGTAGGGCAGGGTGTGAATCAGCCCCAGCATTTT	CASSVGQGVNQPQHF
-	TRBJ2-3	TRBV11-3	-	TGTGCCAGCAGCTCGGAGAGGCGCACAGATACGCAGTATTTT	CASSSERRTDTQYF
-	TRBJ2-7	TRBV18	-	TGTGCCAGCTCACCCCGCGATTTCTACGAGCAGTACTTC	CASSPRDFYEQYF
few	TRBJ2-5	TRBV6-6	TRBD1	TGTGCCAGTTTAGAGGTCGGGACAGAAGAGACCCAGTACTTC	CASLEVGTEETQYF
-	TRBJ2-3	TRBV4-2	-	TGTGCCAGCAGCCAAGATAGGCTAGCGCCCACAGATACGCAGTATTTT	CASSQDRLAPTDTQYF
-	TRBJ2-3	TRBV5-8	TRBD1	TGTGCCAGCAGCTTGGGGACAGGGTATGACGGAGATACGCAGTATTTT	CASSLGTGYDGDTQYF
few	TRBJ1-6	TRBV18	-	TGTGCCAGCTCACCACGGAAGGAGCCGAATAATTCACCCCTCCACTTT	CASSPRKEPNNSPLHF
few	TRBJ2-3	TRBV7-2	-	TGTGCCAGCAGCTTAGGTCCGGGGAGAACAGATACGCAGTATTTT	CASSLGPGRTDTQYF
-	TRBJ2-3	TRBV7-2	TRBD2	TGTGCCAGCAGCTTTTCCCAGACGAGCGGGGCTTCCACAGATACGCAGTATTTT	CASSFSQTSGASTDTQYF
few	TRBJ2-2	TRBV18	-	TGTGCCAGCTCACCACCCGTAACGCAGGGGACCGGGGAGCTGTTTTTT	CASSPPVTQGTGELFF
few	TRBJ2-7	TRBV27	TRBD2	TGTGCCAGCAGTCCCCGGGTGGGACTAGGCTACGAGCAGTACTTC	CASSPRVGLGYEQYF
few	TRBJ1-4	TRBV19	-	TGTGCCAGTAAGGGCGGACAGCTTAATGAAAAACTGTTTTTT	CASKGGQLNEKLFF
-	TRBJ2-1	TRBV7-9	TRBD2	TGTGCCAGCAGCGAACCTAGCGGGGGCTCCTACAATGAGCAGTTCTTC	CASSEPSGGSYNEQFF
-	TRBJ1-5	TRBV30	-	TGTGCCTGGAGCGATACTCCTAGCAATCAGCCCCAGCATTTT	CAWSDTPSNQPQHF
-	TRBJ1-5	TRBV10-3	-	TGTGCCATCAGTGAGGGACAGTATAGCAATCAGCCCCAGCATTTT	CAISEGQYSNQPQHF
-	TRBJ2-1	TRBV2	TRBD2	TGTGCCAGCAGCAGACTAGCGGGGAATAATGAGCAGTTCTTC	CASSRLAGNNEQFF
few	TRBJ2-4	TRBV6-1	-	TGTGCCAGCAGTGCTCACATGGCCAAAAACATTCAGTACTTC	CASSAHMAKNIQYF
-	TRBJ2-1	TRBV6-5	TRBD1	TGTGCCAGCAGTTTCCATCCCGGGACAGGGCACAATGAGCAGTTCTTC	CASSFHPGTGHNEQFF
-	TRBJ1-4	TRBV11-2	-	TGTGCCAGCAGCCGCGACAGAAATGAAAAACTGTTTTTT	CASSRDRNEKLFF
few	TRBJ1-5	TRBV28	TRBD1	TGTGCCAGCAGGTGGACAGGACTTAGCAATCAGCCCCAGCATTTT	CASRWTGLSNQPQHF
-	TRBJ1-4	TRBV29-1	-	TGCAGCGTAGGACAGCTTGCAACTAATGAAAAACTGTTTTTT	CSVGQLATNEKLFF
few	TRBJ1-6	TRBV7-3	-	TGTGCCAGCAGCTTATTAGGGGATAATTCACCCCTCCACTTT	CASSLLGDNSPLHF
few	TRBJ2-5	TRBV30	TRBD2	TGTGCCTGGAGTGACTCCTCCGGGGGGGGAGAGACCCAGTACTTC	CAWSDSSGGGETQYF
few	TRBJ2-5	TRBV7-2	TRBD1	TGTGCCAGCAGCTTAGCGCGGGACAGGCAAGAGACCCAGTACTTC	CASSLARDRQETQYF
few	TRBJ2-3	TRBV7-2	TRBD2	TGTGCCAGCAGCTTACTAGGGTCGGCGGGGGGCGATACGCAGTATTTT	CASSLLGSAGGDTQYF
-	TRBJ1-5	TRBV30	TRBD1	TGTGCCTGGAGTCAGGGGGCGAATCAGCCCCAGCATTTT	CAWSQGANQPQHF
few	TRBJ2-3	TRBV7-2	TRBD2	TGTGCCAGCAGCGAGGGGGCTAGCGGGGGTATAGATACGCAGTATTTT	CASSEGASGGIDTQYF
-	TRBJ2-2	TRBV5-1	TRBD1	TGCGCCAGCAGCTTGTCCAGGGGGCTGGATTACACCGGGGAGCTGTTTTTT	CASSLSRGLDYTGELFF